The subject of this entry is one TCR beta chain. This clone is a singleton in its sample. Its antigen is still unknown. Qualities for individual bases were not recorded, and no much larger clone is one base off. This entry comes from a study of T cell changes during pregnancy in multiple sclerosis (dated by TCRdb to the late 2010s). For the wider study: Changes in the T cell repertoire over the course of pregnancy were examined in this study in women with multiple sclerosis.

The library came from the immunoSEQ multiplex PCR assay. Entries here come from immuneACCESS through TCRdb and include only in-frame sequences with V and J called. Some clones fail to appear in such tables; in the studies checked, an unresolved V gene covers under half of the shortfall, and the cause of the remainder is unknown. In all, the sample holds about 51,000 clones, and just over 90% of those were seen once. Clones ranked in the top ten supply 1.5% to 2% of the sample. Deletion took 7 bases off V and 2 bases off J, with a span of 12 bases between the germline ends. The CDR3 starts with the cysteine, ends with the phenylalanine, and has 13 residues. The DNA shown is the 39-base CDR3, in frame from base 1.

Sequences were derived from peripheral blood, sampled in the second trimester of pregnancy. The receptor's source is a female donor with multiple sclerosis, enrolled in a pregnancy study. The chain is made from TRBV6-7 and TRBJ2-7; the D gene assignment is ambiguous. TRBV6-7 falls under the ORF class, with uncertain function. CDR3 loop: CASTHTVTYEQYF. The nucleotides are TGTGCCAGCACCCATACGGTGACCTACGAGCAGTACTTC.